A single sample gave rise to the 3 T cell receptor beta chains below, sequenced in a study of monozygotic twins with inflammatory bowel disease. TCRdb re-called the 5' RACE reads; one entry per CDR3 protein, DNA not given. This listing includes roughly 170,000 distinct CDR3 sequences. The material sequenced was blood. The receptors stem from a human donor with ulcerative colitis or Crohn's disease, or a healthy co-twin of an affected twin (not recorded which).

This chain connects TRBV29-1 to TRBJ2-3; TCRdb gives TRBD2 as the D gene, but with no DNA this cannot be confirmed. This CDR3 contains 15 residues. Germline CDR1 is SQVTM and CDR2 is ANQGSEA. The CDR3 protein is CSVSLAGDGTDTQYF.

The rearrangement joins TRBV20-1 to TRBJ2-7; TCRdb's assignment of TRBD2 cannot be checked, as there is no DNA. CDR1 and CDR2 from the germline V gene are DFQATT and SNEGSKA (reference sequence). This CDR3 comprises 16 residues. The CDR3 sequence is CSAREGTSGKVFEQYF.

This chain uses TRBV5-1 with TRBJ1-2; the D call from TCRdb, TRBD1, cannot be confirmed without DNA. The germline gives CDR1 SGHRS, CDR2 YFSETQ. The CDR3 spans 13 residues. CDR3 protein: CASSLRGVDGYTF.